The next 13 T cell receptor beta chains were all read from a single sample in a study of long-term antiretroviral therapy in people with HIV. The authors ran the immunoSEQ assay, v3.0, at survey level. TCRdb's table, derived via immunoSEQ multiplex PCR, lists solely in-frame clones and lacks some. The sample carries about 25,000 clones, about 92% recorded once. The sequencing here drew on unsorted PBMCs, taken 7.6 years after starting antiretroviral therapy. The receptors were gathered from a middle-aged woman with HIV.

The chain has TRBV7-2 and TRBJ1-5; D is perhaps TRBD1 (5 bases). This CDR3 contains 15 residues. V was pared by 1 base and J by 1 base, with 8 bases between. Germline CDR1 is SGHTA and CDR2 is FQGNSA. DNA of the CDR3: TGTGCCAGCAGCTTAGAGGGGCCAAGCAATCAGCCCCAGCATTTT. It encodes CASSLEGPSNQPQHF.

The V gene is TRBV5-1, the J gene TRBJ2-1; no firm D call. CDR1 and CDR2 (germline): SGHRS, YFSETQ. The V end lost 1 base, the J end lost 6 bases, and 14 bases lay between the germline ends. The CDR3 is 15 residues long. The CDR3 here is CASSLLGRTSNEQFF. Here the CDR3 DNA reads TGCGCCAGCAGCTTGCTGGGTCGGACCAGCAATGAGCAGTTCTTC.

This clone was seen more than once but under ten times. V and J are TRBV7-2 and TRBJ1-2; D is unresolved. The germline V gene encodes CDR1 SGHTA and CDR2 FQGNSA. CDR3 length equals 13 residues. The ends were cut back, 1 base at V and 4 bases at J, with 7 bases in the middle. DNA of the CDR3: TGTGCCAGCAGCTTAGTCGAGTCCTATGGCTACACCTTC. Residues: CASSLVESYGYTF. The whole variable domain, filled in from reference TRBV7-2 and TRBJ1-2, reads GAGVSQSPSNKVTEKGKDVELRCDPISGHTALYWYRQSLGQGLEFLIYFQGNSAPDKSGLPSDRFSAERTGGSVSTLTIQRTQQEDSAVYLCASSLVESYGYTFGSGTRLTVV.

This chain joins TRBV12-5 and TRBJ1-2; no reliable D call. CDR1 and CDR2 (germline): LGHNT, FRNRAP. Trimming cost V 6 bases and J 4 bases, with 12 bases left between them. CDR3 length: 13 amino acids. CDR3 coding DNA: TGTGCTAGTGGATCCGAGGTCCGCTATGGCTACACCTTC. This gives the protein CASGSEVRYGYTF.

For the CDR3, the DNA is TGCGCCAGTTTTGTGGGTGAACACACAGATACGCAGTATTTT. Translating it yields CASFVGEHTDTQYF. The chain uses TRBV5-1 and TRBJ2-3; D ambiguous. The CDR3 length is 14 residues. V lost 8 bases to trimming and J lost 2 bases, with 15 bases between them. Germline V gene sequence: CDR1 SGHRS, CDR2 YFSETQ. The complete variable domain, with remaining parts taken from reference TRBV5-1 and TRBJ2-3, reads KAGVTQTPRYLIKTRGQQVTLSCSPISGHRSVSWYQQTPGQGLQFLFEYFSETQRNKGNFPGRFSGRQFSNSRSEMNVSTLELGDSALYLCASFVGEHTDTQYFGPGTRLTVL.

This clone was counted a single time. The junction departs from the called germline gene at one end, perhaps through a read error. The genes are TRBV2 and TRBJ1-2; perhaps TRBD1 as D (5 bases). CDR1 and CDR2 (germline): SNHLY, FYNNEI. The CDR3 is 14 amino acids. In DNA form, the CDR3 reads TGTGCCAGCAGTAAAGCTCAGGGCACCTATGGCTACACCTTC. Residues: CASSKAQGTYGYTF.

V usage is TRBV5-1 and J usage is TRBJ2-3; D call uncertain. The germline V gene has CDR1 SGHRS and CDR2 YFSETQ. With 5 bases removed from V and 0 bases from J, the gap between germline ends came to 10 bases. The CDR3 is 14 amino acids. The CDR3 nucleotides are TGCGCCAGCAGATCGCAAACTAGCACAGATACGCAGTATTTT. Encoded protein: CASRSQTSTDTQYF.

This clone was detected only once. The chain carries TRBV6-5 and TRBJ1-2, with TRBD1 as a possible D gene (6 bases). The CDR3 runs to 15 residues. Trimming removed 6 bases from V and 6 bases from J, with 20 bases in between. CDR1 is MNHEY, CDR2 SVGAGI, per germline. Here the CDR3 reads CASSSGTRQGNGYTF. The CDR3 DNA reads TGTGCCAGCAGCTCCGGGACACGGCAAGGGAATGGCTACACCTTC.

For this clone: Germline and junction disagree at one end, which may indicate a read error. The chain employs TRBV7-7 and TRBJ2-4, with D unresolved. The CDR3 sequence is 15 residues long. Germline lookup yields CDR1 SSHAT and CDR2 FNYEAQ (reference sequence). The CDR3 DNA reads as TGTGCTAGCAGGTCACCCCCAGTAGCCAAAAACATTCAGTACTTC. As protein: CASRSPPVAKNIQYF.

The V call is TRBV6-7, the J call TRBJ1-1; TRBD1 agrees at 7 bases. TRBV6-7 is assigned to the ORF class and has an uncertain function. The trim removed 2 bases at V and 7 bases at J, leaving 7 bases unmatched. The CDR3 totals 14 residues. The CDR3 region has the DNA TGTGCCAGCAGTTACACTACAGGGGAGGGTGAAGCTTTCTTT. Translating gives CASSYTTGEGEAFF.

CDR3 residues: CASSPRVIGGAGNYGYTF. In nucleotides, the CDR3 is TGTGCCAGCTCACCGAGAGTAATAGGAGGGGCAGGGAACTATGGCTACACCTTC. The rearrangement links TRBV18 to TRBJ1-2, with D possibly TRBD1 on 5 matching bases. The CDR3 loop spans 18 amino acids. Trimming cost V 3 bases and J 2 bases, with 22 bases left between them. In germline, CDR1 is KGHSH, CDR2 LQKENI. The full variable domain, completed using reference TRBV18 and TRBJ1-2, is NAGVMQNPRHLVRRRGQEARLRCSPMKGHSHVYWYRQLPEEGLKFMVYLQKENIIDESGMPKERFSAEFPKEGPSILRIQQVVRGDSAAYFCASSPRVIGGAGNYGYTFGSGTRLTVV.

The V gene is TRBV7-9, the J gene TRBJ1-6, with D tentatively TRBD1 (5 bases). The CDR3 sequence is 15 residues long. Germline V gene sequence: CDR1 SEHNR, CDR2 FQNEAQ (reference sequence). With 1 base removed from V and 4 bases from J, the gap between germline ends came to 8 bases. The CDR3 DNA sequence: TGTGCCAGCAGCTTAGTTGGGGGGTATAATTCACCCCTCCACTTT. Its translation is CASSLVGGYNSPLHF.

This clone has just one count. The chain couples TRBV29-1 to TRBJ2-7, with D maybe TRBD2 (5 bases). The V gene's germline CDR1 is SQVTM and CDR2 ANQGSEA. CDR3 size: 14 residues. V gave up 0 bases and J gave up 0 bases, with 9 bases separating them. The CDR3 sequence is CSVEDRGSSYEQYF. CDR3 bases: TGCAGCGTTGAAGATCGGGGAAGCTCCTACGAGCAGTACTTC.